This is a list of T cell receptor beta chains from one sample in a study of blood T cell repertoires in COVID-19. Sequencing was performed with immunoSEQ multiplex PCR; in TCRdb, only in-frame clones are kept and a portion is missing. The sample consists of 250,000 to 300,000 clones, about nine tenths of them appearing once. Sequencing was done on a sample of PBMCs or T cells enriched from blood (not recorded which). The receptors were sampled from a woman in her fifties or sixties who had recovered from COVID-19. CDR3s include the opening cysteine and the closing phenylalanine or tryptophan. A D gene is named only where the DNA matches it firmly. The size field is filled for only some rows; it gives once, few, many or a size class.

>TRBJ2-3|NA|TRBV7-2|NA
TGTGCCAGCAGCTTAGCGCTAGGCACAGATACGCAGTATTTT
CASSLALGTDTQYF
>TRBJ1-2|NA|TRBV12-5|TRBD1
TGTGCTAGTGGTACGACAGGGAGGTATGGCTACACCTTC
CASGTTGRYGYTF
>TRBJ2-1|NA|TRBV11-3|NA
TGTGCCAGCAGCTTTTCGAGTGTCTATGAGCAGTTCTTC
CASSFSSVYEQFF
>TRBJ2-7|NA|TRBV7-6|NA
TGTGCCAGCAGCCCAGGGTCCCTCTACGAGCAGTACTTC
CASSPGSLYEQYF
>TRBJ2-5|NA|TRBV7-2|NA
TGTGCCAGCAGCTTGGGTCTAGGAGCGGGCCAAGAGACCCAGTACTTC
CASSLGLGAGQETQYF
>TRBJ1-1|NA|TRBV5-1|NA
TGCGCCAGCACACAACAGGGAACCGGATACACTGAAGCTTTCTTT
CASTQQGTGYTEAFF
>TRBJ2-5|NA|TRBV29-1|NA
TGCAGCGGTACAGCCTCACCCGGAGAGACCCAGTACTTC
CSGTASPGETQYF
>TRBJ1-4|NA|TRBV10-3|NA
TGTGCCATCAGTGATTACACCAATGAAAAACTGTTTTTT
CAISDYTNEKLFF
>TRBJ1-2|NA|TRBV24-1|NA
TGTGCCACCAGTGAGCGGGCGCATTATGGCTACACCTTC
CATSERAHYGYTF
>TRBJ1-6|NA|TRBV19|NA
TGTGCCAGTAGTATAAACGGGGATTCACCCCTCCACTTT
CASSINGDSPLHF
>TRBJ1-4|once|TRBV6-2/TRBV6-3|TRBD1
TGTGCCAGCAGCCCCAGGGGGCCAGATGAAAAACTGTTTTTT
CASSPRGPDEKLFF
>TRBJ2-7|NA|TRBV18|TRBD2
TGTGCCAGCTCTCTCACTAGCGGCTACGAGCAGTACTTC
CASSLTSGYEQYF
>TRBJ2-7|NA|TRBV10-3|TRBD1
TGTGCCATCAGCGACCGGGACAGGGGTTACGAGCAGTACTTC
CAISDRDRGYEQYF
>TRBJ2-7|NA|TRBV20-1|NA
TGCAGTGCTGGACTGAACGAGCAGTACTTC
CSAGLNEQYF
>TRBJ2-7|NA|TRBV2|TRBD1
TGTGCCACCCTACGGGACAGGGAGATCTACGAGCAGTACTTC
CATLRDREIYEQYF
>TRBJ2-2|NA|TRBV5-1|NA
TGCGCCAGCAGCTTGTCGGGAACGGGCCGCAGAACCGGGGAGCTGTTTTTT
CASSLSGTGRRTGELFF
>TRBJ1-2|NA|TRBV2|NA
TGTGCCAGCAGTGATCGGAGGGCCCGAGGCTATGGCTACACCTTC
CASSDRRARGYGYTF
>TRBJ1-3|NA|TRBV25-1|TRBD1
TGTGCCAGCAGTGAATACCAGGGGGCGGAGGGAAACACCATATATTTT
CASSEYQGAEGNTIYF
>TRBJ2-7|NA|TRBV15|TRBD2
TGTGCCACCAGCAGGGCGACTAGCGGCATACACTTC
CATSRATSGIHF
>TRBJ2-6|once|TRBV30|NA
TGTGCCTGGGGACGTCAGACCAACGTCCTGACTTTC
CAWGRQTNVLTF
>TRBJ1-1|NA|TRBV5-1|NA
TGCGCCAGCAGCCGGGAGTTTGTTTATACTGAAGCTTTCTTT
CASSREFVYTEAFF
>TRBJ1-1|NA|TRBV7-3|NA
TGTGCCAGCAGCTTCACAGGGAACACTGAAGCTTTCTTT
CASSFTGNTEAFF
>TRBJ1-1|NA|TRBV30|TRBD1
TGTGCCTGGAGCACAGGGGTTTCAGGTACTGAAGCTTTCTTT
CAWSTGVSGTEAFF
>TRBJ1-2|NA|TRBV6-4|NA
TGTGCCAGCAGTGACTTCCCAGGCTCCACTGGCTACACCTTC
CASSDFPGSTGYTF
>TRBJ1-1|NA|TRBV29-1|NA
TGCAGCGTTGCATCGGGACAGAACACTGAAGCTTTCTTT
CSVASGQNTEAFF
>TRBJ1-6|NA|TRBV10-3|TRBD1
TGTGCCATCAGTGAGGGTTTGGACAGGGTGGGACCCCTCCACTTT
CAISEGLDRVGPLHF
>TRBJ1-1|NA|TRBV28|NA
TGTGCCAGCAGTTTACGGACCACGGGGGGAGCTTTCTTT
CASSLRTTGGAFF
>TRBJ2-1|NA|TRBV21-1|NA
TGTGCCAGCAGCAAAGATATTCCTGAGCAGTTCTTC
CASSKDIPEQFF
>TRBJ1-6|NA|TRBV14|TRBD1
TGTGCCAGCAGCCAAGAGGGACAGGGGATTTCACCCCTCCACTTT
CASSQEGQGISPLHF
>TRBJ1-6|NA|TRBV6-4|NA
TGTGCCAGCAGTGACTCGGCAGGGATTCCACCCCTCCACTTT
CASSDSAGIPPLHF
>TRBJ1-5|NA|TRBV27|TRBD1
TGTGCCAGCTCCCGACAGGGGTATGGCAATCAGCCCCAGCATTTT
CASSRQGYGNQPQHF
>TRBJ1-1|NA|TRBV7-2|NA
TGTGCCAGCAGCTTCTACCGACAGAACACTGAAGCTTTCTTT
CASSFYRQNTEAFF
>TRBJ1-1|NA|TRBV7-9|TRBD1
TGTGCCAGCAGCCTAACAGGGGGCACTGAAGCTTTCTTT
CASSLTGGTEAFF
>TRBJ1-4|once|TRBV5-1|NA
TGCGCCAGCAGCTTGGTTCCGGAAAAACTGTTTTTT
CASSLVPEKLFF
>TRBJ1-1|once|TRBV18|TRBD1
TGTGCCAGCTCACTTGCAGGGGGCGACGTGAACACTGAAGCTTTCTTT
CASSLAGGDVNTEAFF
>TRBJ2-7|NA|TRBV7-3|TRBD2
TGTGCCAGCAGCGTTTCTAGCGGACCCTCCTACGAGCAGTACTTC
CASSVSSGPSYEQYF
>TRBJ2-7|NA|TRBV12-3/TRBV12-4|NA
TGTGCCAGCAGTCCAGGGTTAGCCTACGAGCAGTACTTC
CASSPGLAYEQYF
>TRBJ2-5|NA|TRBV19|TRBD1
TGTGCCAGTTTCGGACAGGGACAAGAGACCCAGTACTTC
CASFGQGQETQYF
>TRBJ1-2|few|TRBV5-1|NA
TGCGCCAGCAGCCAGGCCACAGCTAACTATGGCTACACCTTC
CASSQATANYGYTF
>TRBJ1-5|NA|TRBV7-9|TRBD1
TGTGCCAGCAGCTTAAGGGGACAGGGAGAAAGCAATCAGCCCCAGCATTTT
CASSLRGQGESNQPQHF
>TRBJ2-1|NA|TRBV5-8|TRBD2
TGTGCCAGCAGCTTGGGATCGCGGGGGGGCCTCAATGAGCAGTTCTTC
CASSLGSRGGLNEQFF
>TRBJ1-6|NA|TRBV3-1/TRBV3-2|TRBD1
TGTGCCAGCAGCCCTTCGACAGGGCCAAATTCACCCCTCCACTTT
CASSPSTGPNSPLHF
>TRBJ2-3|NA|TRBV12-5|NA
TGTGCTAGTGGTTTGGACTTCGGCGGAGATACGCAGTATTTT
CASGLDFGGDTQYF
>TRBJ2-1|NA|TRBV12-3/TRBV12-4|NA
TGTGCCAGCAGAGTGGCCCTGGGGCATGAGCAGTTCTTC
CASRVALGHEQFF
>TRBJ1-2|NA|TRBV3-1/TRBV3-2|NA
TGTGCCAGCAGCCCCCAGGAAAACTATGGCTACACCTTC
CASSPQENYGYTF
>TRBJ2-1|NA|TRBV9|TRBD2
TGTGCCAGCAGCACCCGACTAGCGAGTACCTTCAATGAGCAGTTCTTC
CASSTRLASTFNEQFF
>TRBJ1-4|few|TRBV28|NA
TGTGCCAGCAGTAAGACAGGTTGGAGTGAAAAACTGTTTTTT
CASSKTGWSEKLFF
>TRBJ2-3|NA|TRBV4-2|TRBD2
TGTGCCAGCAGCCAAGATGTTACTAGCGGGAGTGGTTGGGGAGATACGCAGTATTTT
CASSQDVTSGSGWGDTQYF